This TCR beta chain was sequenced for a study of cytomegalovirus exposure and HLA in healthy donors. Comment on this clone: Its specificity is not known.

Produced via immunoSEQ multiplex PCR; TCRdb's table is partial and in-frame only. This sample has 150,000 to 200,000 clones; approximately 84% occur once, and the top ten carry about a tenth. Points from the study as a whole: Rare TCR sequences dominated, though some public TCRs recurred in many donors. The listing of roughly 160 TCR beta chains classed them as cytomegalovirus-associated.

The sequenced material came from PBMCs. This receptor was identified in a man aged 25 to 40 in good health and CMV-seropositive.

The CDR3 sequence is CASSLMGLAGPLTGELFF. The CDR3 DNA follows: TGTGCCAGCAGCTTAATGGGACTAGCGGGACCCCTCACCGGGGAGCTGTTTTTT. The V call is TRBV7-3, the J call TRBJ2-2, with 13 bases matching TRBD2. The CDR3 extends over 18 amino acids. From germline, CDR1 is SGHTA and CDR2 FQGTGA. Germline trimming cut 1 base from V and 4 bases from J; bases unmatched to any gene: 6. Using reference TRBV7-3 and TRBJ2-2 for the parts outside the CDR3, the full variable domain is GAGVSQTPSNKVTEKGKYVELRCDPISGHTALYWYRQSLGQGPEFLIYFQGTGAADDSGLPNDRFFAVRPEGSVSTLKIQRTERGDSAVYLCASSLMGLAGPLTGELFFGEGSRLTVL.